The rows below give T cell receptor beta chains drawn from one sample of a study of T cells after posttransplantation cyclophosphamide. Generated by immunoSEQ multiplex PCR, the TCRdb table keeps only in-frame clones and is missing some. The table has approximately 21,000 clones, just over 85% seen once; the top ten hold about 2%. Sequences were derived from PBMCs, sampled approximately 360 days after allogeneic stem cell transplant with calcineurin inhibitor and methotrexate. The receptors come from a female patient aged 25-40 years who received an allogeneic stem cell transplant from an unrelated donor, was CMV-positive, and had acute and chronic GVHD. The graft donor may have given rise to some T cells. Each CDR3 is given with its conserved first and last residue. The D gene is left open where the match is weak. The listing skips clone size in some rows; elsewhere it reads once, few, many or a size class.

TRBJ1-6 | - | 15 | TRBD1 | TRBV9 | CASSAGDRANSPLHF | TGTGCCAGCAGCGCCGGGGACAGGGCAAATTCACCCCTCCACTTT
TRBJ1-4 | - | 13 | - | TRBV5-4 | CASREGGDEKLFF | TGTGCCAGCAGGGAGGGAGGCGATGAAAAACTGTTTTTT
TRBJ2-1 | - | 17 | - | TRBV27 | CASSFSSLVFRDNEQFF | TGTGCCAGCAGTTTCTCCAGCCTAGTTTTCCGGGACAATGAGCAGTTCTTC
TRBJ2-3 | - | 17 | TRBD2 | TRBV30 | CAWRAPAGGPSTDTQYF | TGTGCCTGGCGGGCCCCGGCGGGGGGGCCGAGCACAGATACGCAGTATTTT
TRBJ2-1 | - | 16 | TRBD2 | TRBV4-1 | CASSQVSGGAVKEQFF | TGCGCCAGCAGCCAAGTTAGCGGGGGGGCCGTGAAAGAGCAGTTCTTC
TRBJ1-1 | - | 13 | TRBD1 | TRBV23-1 | CASSKTGIPEAFF | TGCGCCAGCAGTAAGACAGGGATACCTGAAGCTTTCTTT
TRBJ2-5 | - | 11 | - | TRBV30 | CAWSVGQIDYF | TGTGCCTGGAGTGTCGGACAGATAGACTACTTC
TRBJ1-6 | - | 15 | - | TRBV30 | CAWNRQALPNSPLHF | TGTGCCTGGAATCGACAGGCCCTGCCTAATTCACCCCTCCACTTT
TRBJ2-1 | - | 12 | - | TRBV28 | CASSPLSNEQFF | TGTGCCAGCAGTCCACTGTCGAATGAGCAGTTCTTC
TRBJ2-5 | - | 16 | TRBD2 | TRBV5-1 | CASSLGFLAGEETQYF | TGCGCCAGCAGCTTGGGATTTCTAGCGGGCGAAGAGACCCAGTACTTC
TRBJ2-2 | once | 13 | TRBD1 | TRBV25-1 | CASGQGVTGELFF | TGTGCCAGCGGACAGGGTGTCACCGGGGAGCTGTTTTTT
TRBJ1-1 | few | 13 | - | TRBV10-1 | CASSEYRDTEAFF | TGCGCCAGCAGTGAATACAGGGATACTGAAGCTTTCTTT
TRBJ1-2 | - | 15 | TRBD1 | TRBV29-1 | CSVVGTGKSGMDYTF | TGCAGCGTTGTGGGGACAGGGAAGAGCGGTATGGACTACACCTTC
TRBJ2-7 | - | 16 | - | TRBV27 | CASSLAPSSASYEQYF | TGTGCCAGCAGTTTAGCCCCTAGCTCTGCGTCCTACGAGCAGTACTTC
TRBJ2-1 | - | 15 | TRBD2 | TRBV5-8 | CASSPLAGGYNEQFF | TGTGCCAGCAGCCCCCTAGCGGGGGGCTACAATGAGCAGTTCTTC
TRBJ2-3 | - | 18 | - | TRBV7-2 | CASSLPSGTLRGTDTQYF | TGTGCCAGCAGCTTGCCCAGCGGAACGCTTCGTGGCACAGATACGCAGTATTTT
TRBJ1-2 | - | 12 | - | TRBV6-1 | CASIATGRGYTF | TGTGCCAGCATTGCTACAGGGCGCGGCTACACCTTC
TRBJ2-7 | few | 15 | - | TRBV6-5 | CASSYSRRSSYEQYF | TGTGCCAGCAGTTACTCTCGGAGAAGCTCCTACGAGCAGTACTTC
TRBJ2-5 | - | 14 | - | TRBV5-1 | CASSLQGDRETQYF | TGCGCCAGCAGCTTGCAGGGTGACAGGGAGACCCAGTACTTC
TRBJ2-7 | - | 13 | - | TRBV15 | CATRNDISYEQYF | TGTGCCACCAGGAACGACATCTCCTACGAGCAGTACTTC
TRBJ1-3 | - | 12 | - | TRBV6-6 | CASEGDGNTIYF | TGTGCCAGCGAGGGAGATGGAAACACCATATATTTT
TRBJ2-3 | - | 14 | - | TRBV2 | CASSVLVAADTQYF | TGTGCCAGCAGTGTTCTCGTTGCGGCAGATACGCAGTATTTT
TRBJ1-2 | - | 10 | - | TRBV20-1 | CSARDRGYTF | TGCAGTGCTAGAGATAGAGGCTACACCTTC
TRBJ2-7 | once | 13 | - | TRBV12-5 | CASGLELSYEQYF | TGTGCTAGTGGTTTGGAACTCTCCTACGAGCAGTACTTC
TRBJ1-1 | - | 15 | - | TRBV5-8 | CASSGGARQNTEAFF | TGTGCCAGCAGCGGTGGGGCACGACAGAACACTGAAGCTTTCTTT
TRBJ2-3 | - | 15 | TRBD1 | TRBV5-8 | CASSLTGDRTDTQYF | TGTGCCAGCAGCTTGACAGGGGACCGCACAGATACGCAGTATTTT
TRBJ1-1 | - | 13 | - | TRBV11-2 | CASSLEFSTEAFF | TGTGCCAGCAGCTTGGAGTTCTCCACTGAAGCTTTCTTT
TRBJ1-5 | - | 19 | - | TRBV28 | CASSLFSPYAAYSNQPQHF | TGTGCCAGCAGTTTGTTCTCGCCTTATGCGGCTTATAGCAATCAGCCCCAGCATTTT
TRBJ1-1 | few | 13 | - | TRBV10-3 | CAIILNRLTEAFF | TGTGCCATCATTCTAAACAGGTTGACTGAAGCTTTCTTT
TRBJ2-7 | - | 16 | TRBD1 | TRBV23-1 | CASIDPGTGVSHEQYF | TGCGCCAGCATCGATCCGGGGACAGGGGTCTCCCACGAGCAGTACTTC
TRBJ2-7 | - | 18 | - | TRBV21-1 | CASDITLIVFFYSYEQYF | TGTGCCAGCGATATTACTTTAATTGTATTTTTCTACTCCTACGAGCAGTACTTC
TRBJ1-3 | once | 13 | - | TRBV30 | CAWGRNRGNTIYF | TGTGCCTGGGGGAGGAATCGGGGTAACACCATATATTTT
TRBJ1-2 | once | 14 | - | TRBV4-1 | CASSHVGADYGYTF | TGCGCCAGCAGCCATGTGGGGGCTGACTATGGCTACACCTTC
TRBJ2-1 | once | 14 | TRBD2 | TRBV7-2 | CASSPFAGGNEQFF | TGTGCCAGCAGCCCTTTTGCGGGAGGGAATGAGCAGTTCTTC
TRBJ2-7 | once | 15 | TRBD2 | TRBV9 | CASSVYGTSGYEQYF | TGTGCCAGCAGCGTCTACGGGACTAGCGGATACGAGCAGTACTTC
TRBJ1-3 | few | 13 | - | TRBV19 | CASSTESGNTIYF | TGTGCCAGTAGTACCGAGTCTGGAAACACCATATATTTT
TRBJ2-5 | - | 18 | - | TRBV5-1 | CASSSPYYRDGFSETQYF | TGCGCCAGCAGCTCCCCATACTACAGGGACGGATTTTCAGAGACCCAGTACTTC
TRBJ2-2 | - | 13 | TRBD1 | TRBV6-5 | CASRDRVAGELFF | TGTGCCAGCAGAGACAGGGTGGCCGGGGAGCTGTTTTTT
TRBJ1-4 | - | 13 | TRBD1 | TRBV7-6 | CASGRDRAGKLFF | TGTGCCTCCGGCCGGGACAGGGCGGGAAAACTGTTTTTT
TRBJ2-2 | - | 15 | - | TRBV30 | CAWSVLHSGPGELFF | TGTGCCTGGAGTGTACTTCACTCAGGGCCCGGGGAGCTGTTTTTT
TRBJ1-1 | few | 14 | TRBD1 | TRBV10-3 | CAISFQGGNTEAFF | TGTGCCATCAGTTTCCAGGGGGGGAACACTGAAGCTTTCTTT
TRBJ2-1 | - | 16 | TRBD2 | TRBV7-9 | CASSSSWGTTVNEQFF | TGTGCCAGCAGCTCATCTTGGGGGACTACCGTCAATGAGCAGTTCTTC
TRBJ1-2 | - | 13 | TRBD1 | TRBV7-9 | CASSGQGHYGYTF | TGTGCCAGCAGCGGACAGGGCCACTATGGCTACACCTTC
TRBJ1-2 | once | 14 | TRBD1 | TRBV6-4 | CASSADRGSYGYTF | TGTGCCAGCAGTGCCGACAGGGGGTCATATGGCTACACCTTC
TRBJ2-1 | - | 15 | - | TRBV5-5 | CASSLSRGLHNEQFF | TGTGCCAGCAGCTTGTCGCGGGGCCTCCACAATGAGCAGTTCTTC
TRBJ2-2 | - | 13 | - | TRBV27 | CASSFGNTGELFF | TGTGCCAGCAGTTTCGGGAACACCGGGGAGCTGTTTTTT
TRBJ2-7 | - | 11 | - | TRBV20-1 | CSASGSYEQYF | TGCAGTGCTAGCGGCTCCTACGAGCAGTACTTC
TRBJ2-7 | - | 12 | - | TRBV5-6 | CASSSSGGEQYF | TGTGCCAGCAGCTCCAGTGGGGGGGAGCAGTACTTC
TRBJ2-3 | - | 15 | TRBD2 | TRBV10-3 | CAISVGLAATDTQYF | TGTGCCATCAGTGTCGGACTAGCGGCTACGGATACGCAGTATTTT
TRBJ2-5 | - | 15 | - | TRBV6-1 | CASSEGWSQGQTQYF | TGTGCCAGCAGTGAAGGATGGAGTCAGGGGCAGACCCAGTACTTC
TRBJ2-7 | - | 15 | TRBD2 | TRBV7-9 | CASSLGTSGISEQYF | TGTGCCAGCAGCTTAGGGACTAGCGGGATCTCCGAGCAGTACTTC
TRBJ2-7 | - | 13 | TRBD1 | TRBV2 | CATAGTGAYEQYF | TGTGCCACCGCCGGGACAGGGGCCTACGAGCAGTACTTC
TRBJ2-7 | - | 13 | - | TRBV6-5 | CASRRQDSYEQYF | TGTGCCAGCAGGAGACAGGACTCCTACGAGCAGTACTTC
TRBJ2-2 | - | 15 | - | TRBV27 | CASSFEQGSAGELFF | TGTGCCAGCAGTTTCGAACAAGGGAGCGCCGGGGAGCTGTTTTTT
TRBJ2-7 | once | 16 | TRBD2 | TRBV5-1 | CASSSSSGGVSYEQYF | TGCGCCAGCAGCTCAAGTAGCGGGGGGGTCTCCTACGAGCAGTACTTC